The clone carrying this T cell receptor (beta chain) appeared many times. This sample stems from a study of Graves' ophthalmopathy and Graves' hyperthyroidism. Ophthalmopathy donors' eye disease showed moderate-to-severe activity, CAS of at least 3, NOSPECS of at least 4 and duration under 3 months. V lost 3 bases and J lost 7, with 13 bases in between. The CDR3 consists of 15 residues. Per the germline V gene, CDR1 is LNHNV and CDR2 is YYDKDF (reference sequence). TCR beta CDR3 regions were amplified from RNA transcripts. The library came from an HTBI-primed first-round RT-PCR and a second-round multiplex PCR. One entry per CDR3 protein, called by TCRdb with MiXCR from the multiplex PCR reads. This sample carries a few hundred thousand distinct CDR3 sequences, about 18% of them seen once, and the ten largest clones take around 1.6%.

This rearrangement joins TRBV15 to TRBJ1-6, with D possibly being TRBD1 (5 bases). The receptor was derived from a woman between 18 and 29 years old with Graves' ophthalmopathy. The specimen sequenced was peripheral blood. The CDR3 DNA sequence: TGTGCCACCAGCAGGGCAGGGTTTGGGAATTCACCCCTCCACTTT. Translated, it gives CATSRAGFGNSPLHF.